The 12 T cell receptor beta chains reported below all come from one sample, sequenced in a study of blood T cell repertoires in COVID-19. Repertoires were generated with immunoSEQ multiplex PCR, while TCRdb's copy carries only in-frame clones and drops some. The profile shows under 300,000 clones, approximately 88% of them singletons. Sequencing was carried out using PBMCs or T cells enriched from blood (not recorded which). The receptors come from a woman aged 30 to 39 who had recovered from COVID-19.

V and J are TRBV7-2 and TRBJ1-6, with D possibly matching TRBD1 (6 bases). Trimming left V 5 bases short and J 4 bases short, with 12 bases between. Per the germline V gene, CDR1 is SGHTA and CDR2 is FQGNSA. The CDR3 runs 15 residues. The CDR3 spells CASSPYRVYNSPLHF. The CDR3 DNA reads TGTGCCAGCAGCCCCTACAGGGTTTATAATTCACCCCTCCACTTT.

The chain couples TRBV27 to TRBJ1-2; 9 nucleotides match TRBD1. V gave up 5 bases and J gave up 7 bases; unmatched junction bases: 14. The germline V gene has CDR1 MNHEY and CDR2 SMNVEV (reference sequence). The CDR3 length is 16 residues. This CDR3 reads CASSLMGGQGIIGYTF. The CDR3 DNA is TGTGCCAGCAGTCTCATGGGAGGACAGGGGATTATTGGCTACACCTTC.

The table lists this clone with a few counts. V gene TRBV20-1 combines with J gene TRBJ1-1; D uncertain. The V gene lost 5 bases and the J gene lost 2 bases, with 3 bases spanning the gap. This CDR3 spans 10 amino acids. Germline CDR1 and CDR2: DFQATT and SNEGSKA (reference sequence). CDR3 loop: CSAYNTEAFF. CDR3 in DNA: TGCAGTGCTTATAACACTGAAGCTTTCTTT.

V gene TRBV18 combines with J gene TRBJ1-1, with 8 positions matching TRBD1. Trimming at V came to 2 bases and at J to 6 bases, leaving 11 bases not matched to a gene. The CDR3 contains 16 residues. Germline CDR1 KGHSH, CDR2 LQKENI. In DNA, the CDR3 is TGTGCCAGCTCACCATTCGAACAGGGGGTGTTCGCTGAAGCTTTCTTT. It yields the protein CASSPFEQGVFAEAFF.

The rearrangement links TRBV25-1 to TRBJ2-2; tentative D call: TRBD2 (5 bases). Germline CDR1 and CDR2: MGHDK and SYGVNS. V lost 2 bases and J lost 1, with 11 bases in between. The CDR3 runs to 16 residues. In DNA, the CDR3 is TGTGCCAGCAGTGAAAGCGGTCCGAGGAACACCGGGGAGCTGTTTTTT. Translating it yields CASSESGPRNTGELFF.

This clone was recorded only once. The J gene is TRBJ1-1, the V gene TRBV7-3; the match to TRBD1 covers 8 bases. V was pared by 5 bases and J by 3 bases, with 2 bases of the junction left unmatched. The CDR3 extends over 13 amino acids. Germline CDR1 and CDR2: SGHTA and FQGTGA. The CDR3 spells CASSADRDTEAFF. The CDR3 DNA is TGTGCCAGCAGCGCGGACAGGGACACTGAAGCTTTCTTT.

The chain joins TRBV29-1 to TRBJ2-1; 10 bases match TRBD1. J gave up 6 bases and V 3 bases, and 2 bases lay outside the gene matches. The germline gives CDR1 SQVTM, CDR2 ANQGSEA. The CDR3 has 13 amino acids. The CDR3 loop is CSVEGTGVNEQFF. In DNA, the CDR3 is TGCAGCGTTGAGGGGACAGGGGTCAATGAGCAGTTCTTC.

The gene calls are TRBV24-1 and TRBJ1-1, with 10 nucleotides matching TRBD1. CDR1 is KGHDR, CDR2 SFDVKD, per germline. After removal of 4 bases from V and 14 bases from J, the junction contained 9 bases not matched to a gene. The CDR3 extends over 13 amino acids. This chain's CDR3 is CATSESAGTGDFF. CDR3 DNA sequence: TGTGCCACCAGTGAGTCCGCCGGGACAGGGGACTTCTTT.

The chain is built from TRBV13 and TRBJ2-7; 9 bases are shared with TRBD2. CDR3 length: 17 amino acids. Trimming cost V 3 bases and J 0 bases; bases outside gene matches: 9. Germline-derived CDR1 and CDR2 are PRHDT and FYEKMQ (reference sequence). CDR3 in amino acids: CASSFGFLSGSSYEQYF. CDR3 nucleotide sequence: TGTGCCAGCAGCTTTGGTTTCCTTAGCGGGAGCTCCTACGAGCAGTACTTC.

The V gene is TRBV4-1, the J gene TRBJ2-1; 10 bases align to TRBD1. The germline V gene encodes CDR1 MGHRA and CDR2 YSYEKL. The CDR3 spans 15 residues. V shed 2 bases and J 7 bases; nucleotides not matched to a gene: 5. The chain's CDR3 is CASSQTDRGWNEQFF. The CDR3 bases are TGCGCCAGCAGCCAAACGGACAGGGGGTGGAATGAGCAGTTCTTC.

J is TRBJ1-3 and V is TRBV6-5; 7 bases align to TRBD1. Trimming took 8 bases from V and 7 from J; bases not matched to a gene: 8. Germline V lookup: CDR1 MNHEY, CDR2 SVGAGI. The CDR3 is 13 residues long. The CDR3, as DNA: TGTGCCAGCTTAGGAGGGGGCGGGAACACCATATATTTT. Translation gives CASLGGGGNTIYF.

The gene calls are TRBV7-9 and TRBJ1-2, with 7 bases matching TRBD1. Germline V gene sequence: CDR1 SEHNR, CDR2 FQNEAQ (reference sequence). The CDR3 length is 18 residues. V gave up 0 bases and J gave up 2 bases; unmatched junction bases: 12. CDR3 region: CASSLALATGTSNYGYTF. The CDR3, as DNA: TGTGCCAGCAGCTTAGCGTTGGCGACAGGGACTAGCAACTATGGCTACACCTTC. Full variable domain (outside the CDR3, taken from reference TRBV7-9 and TRBJ1-2): DTGVSQNPRHKITKRGQNVTFRCDPISEHNRLYWYRQTLGQGPEFLTYFQNEAQLEKSRLLSDRFSAERPKGSFSTLEIQRTEQGDSAMYLCASSLALATGTSNYGYTFGSGTRLTVV.